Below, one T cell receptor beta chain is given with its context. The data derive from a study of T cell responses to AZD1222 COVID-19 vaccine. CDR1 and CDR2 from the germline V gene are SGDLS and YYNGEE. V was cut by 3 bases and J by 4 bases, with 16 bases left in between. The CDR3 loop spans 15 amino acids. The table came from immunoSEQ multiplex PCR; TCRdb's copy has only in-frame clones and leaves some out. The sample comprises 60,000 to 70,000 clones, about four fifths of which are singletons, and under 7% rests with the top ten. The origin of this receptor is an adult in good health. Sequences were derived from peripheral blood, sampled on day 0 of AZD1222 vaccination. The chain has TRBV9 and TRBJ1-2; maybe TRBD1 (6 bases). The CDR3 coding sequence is TGTGCCAGCAGCGCCACAGGGAATTTGGGCTATGGCTACACCTTC. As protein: CASSATGNLGYGYTF.